This T cell receptor beta chain was obtained from a study of radiation and T cells in renal cell carcinoma. Study-level results: From baseline, blood top tumor clonotypes peaked at 2 weeks post-radiation.

Sequencing used immunoSEQ multiplex PCR; TCRdb keeps in-frame clones, though not all of them. Here the sample spans 150,000 or so clones, less than 90% being singletons. With regard to this clone: The antigen is unknown.

The CDR3 runs to 16 residues. The V end lost 5 bases, the J end lost 4 bases, and 20 bases lay between the germline ends. The germline V gene encodes CDR1 MDHEN and CDR2 SYDVKM. The time point here: baseline pretreatment blood. This sample's treatment: 15 Gy SBRT to primary tumor, nephrectomy 4 weeks later. V usage is TRBV28 and J usage is TRBJ2-5; the D call may be TRBD1 or TRBD2 (5 bases each). This sample comprised blood, obtained from a patient whose treatment included radiotherapy and nephrectomy. The receptor was derived from a woman in her seventies with renal cell carcinoma. CDR3 loop: CASSLRSGRIGETQYF. The CDR3 region has the DNA TGTGCCAGCAGTCTTAGGTCGGGACGGATAGGAGAGACCCAGTACTTC.